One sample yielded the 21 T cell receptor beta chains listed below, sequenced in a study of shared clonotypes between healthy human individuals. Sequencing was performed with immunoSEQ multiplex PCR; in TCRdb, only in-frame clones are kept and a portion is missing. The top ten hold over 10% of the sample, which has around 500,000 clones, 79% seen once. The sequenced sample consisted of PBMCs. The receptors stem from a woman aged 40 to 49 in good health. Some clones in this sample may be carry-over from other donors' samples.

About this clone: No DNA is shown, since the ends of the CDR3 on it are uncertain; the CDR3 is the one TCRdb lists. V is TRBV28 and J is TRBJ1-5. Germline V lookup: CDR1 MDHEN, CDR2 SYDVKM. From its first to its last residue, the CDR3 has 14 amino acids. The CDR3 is CASSSSDSNQPQHF.

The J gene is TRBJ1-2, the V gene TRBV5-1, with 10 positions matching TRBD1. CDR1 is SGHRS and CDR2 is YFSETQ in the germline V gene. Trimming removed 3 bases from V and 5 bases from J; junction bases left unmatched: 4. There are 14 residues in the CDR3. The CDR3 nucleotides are TGCGCCAGCAGCTCGACAGGGGGCGTGTATGGCTACACCTTC. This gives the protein CASSSTGGVYGYTF.

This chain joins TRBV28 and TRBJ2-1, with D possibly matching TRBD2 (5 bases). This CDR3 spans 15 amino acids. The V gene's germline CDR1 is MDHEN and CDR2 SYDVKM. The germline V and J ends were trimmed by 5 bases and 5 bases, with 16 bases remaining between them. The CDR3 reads CASSPTTIPDNEQFF. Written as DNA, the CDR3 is TGTGCCAGCAGTCCGACTACCATCCCCGACAATGAGCAGTTCTTC.

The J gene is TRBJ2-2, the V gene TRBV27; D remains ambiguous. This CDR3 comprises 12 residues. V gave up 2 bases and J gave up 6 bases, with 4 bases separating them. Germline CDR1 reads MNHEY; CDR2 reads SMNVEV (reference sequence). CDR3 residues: CASSLMAGELFF. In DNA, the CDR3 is TGTGCCAGCAGTTTAATGGCCGGGGAGCTGTTTTTT.

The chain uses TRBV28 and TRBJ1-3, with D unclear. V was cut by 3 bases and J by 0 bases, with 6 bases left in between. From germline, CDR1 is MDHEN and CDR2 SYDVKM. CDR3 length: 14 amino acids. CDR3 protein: CASSLVHSGNTIYF. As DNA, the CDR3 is TGTGCCAGCAGTTTGGTGCACTCTGGAAACACCATATATTTT.

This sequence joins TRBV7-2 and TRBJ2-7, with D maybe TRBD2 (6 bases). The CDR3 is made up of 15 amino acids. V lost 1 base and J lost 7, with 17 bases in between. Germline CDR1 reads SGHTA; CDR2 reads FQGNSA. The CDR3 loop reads CASSLDFWLAREQYF. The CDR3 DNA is TGTGCCAGCAGCTTAGACTTCTGGCTAGCGAGGGAGCAGTACTTC.

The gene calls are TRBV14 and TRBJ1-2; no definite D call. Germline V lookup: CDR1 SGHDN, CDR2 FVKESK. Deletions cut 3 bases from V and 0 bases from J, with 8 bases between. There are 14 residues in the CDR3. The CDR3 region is CASSQWGANYGYTF. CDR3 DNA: TGTGCCAGCAGCCAGTGGGGAGCTAACTATGGCTACACCTTC.

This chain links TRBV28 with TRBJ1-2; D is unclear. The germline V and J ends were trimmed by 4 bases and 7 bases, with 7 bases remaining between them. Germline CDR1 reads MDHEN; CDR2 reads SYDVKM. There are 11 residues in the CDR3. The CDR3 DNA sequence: TGTGCCAGCAGTTCACTACTTGGCTACACCTTC. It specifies CASSSLLGYTF.

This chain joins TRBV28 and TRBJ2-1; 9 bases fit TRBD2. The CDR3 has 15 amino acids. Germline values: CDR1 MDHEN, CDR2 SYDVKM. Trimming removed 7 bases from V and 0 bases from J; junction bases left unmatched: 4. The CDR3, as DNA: TGTGCCAGCAACGTAGCGGGAGTCTCCTACAATGAGCAGTTCTTC. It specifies CASNVAGVSYNEQFF.

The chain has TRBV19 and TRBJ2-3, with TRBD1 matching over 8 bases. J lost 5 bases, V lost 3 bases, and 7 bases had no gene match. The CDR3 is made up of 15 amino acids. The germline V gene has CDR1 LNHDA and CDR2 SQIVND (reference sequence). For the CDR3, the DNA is TGTGCCAGTAGTATGGGGCAGGGGGCGGGAGATACGCAGTATTTT. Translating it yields CASSMGQGAGDTQYF.

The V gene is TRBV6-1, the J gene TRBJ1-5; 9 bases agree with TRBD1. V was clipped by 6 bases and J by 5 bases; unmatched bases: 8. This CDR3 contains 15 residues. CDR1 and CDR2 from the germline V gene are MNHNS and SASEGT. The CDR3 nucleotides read TGTGCCAGCAGGGAGGACAGGGGAGGGGATCAGCCCCAGCATTTT. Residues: CASREDRGGDQPQHF.

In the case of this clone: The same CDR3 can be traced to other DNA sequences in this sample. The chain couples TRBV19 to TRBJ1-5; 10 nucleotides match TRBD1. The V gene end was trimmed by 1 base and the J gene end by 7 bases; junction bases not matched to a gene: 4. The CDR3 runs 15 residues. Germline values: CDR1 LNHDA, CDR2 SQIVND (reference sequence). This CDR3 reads CASSIGQGAGQPQHF. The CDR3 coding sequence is TGTGCCAGTAGTATAGGACAGGGGGCTGGGCAGCCCCAGCATTTT.

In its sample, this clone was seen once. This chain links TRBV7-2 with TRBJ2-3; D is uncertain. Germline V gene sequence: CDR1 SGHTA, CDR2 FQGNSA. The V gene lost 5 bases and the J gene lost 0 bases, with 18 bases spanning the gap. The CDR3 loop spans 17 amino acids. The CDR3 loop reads CASSPDEVGSSTDTQYF. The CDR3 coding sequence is TGTGCCAGCAGCCCGGACGAAGTGGGATCTAGCACAGATACGCAGTATTTT.

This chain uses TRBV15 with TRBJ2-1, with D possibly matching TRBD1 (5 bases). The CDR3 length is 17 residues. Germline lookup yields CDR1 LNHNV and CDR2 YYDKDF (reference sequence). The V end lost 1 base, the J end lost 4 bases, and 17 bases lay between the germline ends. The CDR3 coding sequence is TGTGCCACCAGCAGAGCCCGTGGGGCAGAACTTTACAATGAGCAGTTCTTC. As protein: CATSRARGAELYNEQFF.

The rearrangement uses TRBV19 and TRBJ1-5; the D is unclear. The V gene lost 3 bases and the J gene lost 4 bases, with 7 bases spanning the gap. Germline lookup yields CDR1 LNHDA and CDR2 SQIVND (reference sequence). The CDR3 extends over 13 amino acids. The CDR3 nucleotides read TGTGCCAGTAGTATTACGGGGAATCAGCCCCAGCATTTT. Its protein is CASSITGNQPQHF.

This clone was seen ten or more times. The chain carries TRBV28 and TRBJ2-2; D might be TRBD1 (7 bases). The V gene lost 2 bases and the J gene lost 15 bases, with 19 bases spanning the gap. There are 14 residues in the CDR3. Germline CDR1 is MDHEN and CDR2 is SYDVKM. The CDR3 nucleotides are TGTGCCAGCAGTTTAGGGACAGCCCTAGCGTCGGTGTTTTTT. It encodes CASSLGTALASVFF.

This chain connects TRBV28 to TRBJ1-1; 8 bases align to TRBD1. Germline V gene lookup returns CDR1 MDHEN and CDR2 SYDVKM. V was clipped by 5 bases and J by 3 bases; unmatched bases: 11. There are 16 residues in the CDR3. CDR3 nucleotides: TGTGCCAGCAGTGTGCCCAGGGGGCGCGGGGACACTGAAGCTTTCTTT. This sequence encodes CASSVPRGRGDTEAFF.

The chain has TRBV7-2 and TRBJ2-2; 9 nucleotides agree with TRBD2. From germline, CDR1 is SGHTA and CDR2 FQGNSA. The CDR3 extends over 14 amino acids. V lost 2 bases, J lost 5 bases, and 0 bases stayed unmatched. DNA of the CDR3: TGTGCCAGCAGCTTACTAGCGGGGACCGGGGAGCTGTTTTTT. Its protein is CASSLLAGTGELFF.

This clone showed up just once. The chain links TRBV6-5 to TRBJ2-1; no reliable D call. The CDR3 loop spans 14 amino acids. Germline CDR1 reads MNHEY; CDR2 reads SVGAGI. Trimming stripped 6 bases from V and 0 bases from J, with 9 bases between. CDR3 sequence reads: CASRLADSYNEQFF. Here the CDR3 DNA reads TGTGCCAGCAGATTGGCGGACTCCTACAATGAGCAGTTCTTC.

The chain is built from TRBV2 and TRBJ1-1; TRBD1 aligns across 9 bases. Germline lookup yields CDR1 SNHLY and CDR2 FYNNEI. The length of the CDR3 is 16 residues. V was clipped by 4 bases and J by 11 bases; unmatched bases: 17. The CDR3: CASSGLAAGTGTTAFF. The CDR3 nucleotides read TGTGCCAGCAGTGGCCTAGCCGCGGGGACAGGGACAACGGCTTTCTTT.

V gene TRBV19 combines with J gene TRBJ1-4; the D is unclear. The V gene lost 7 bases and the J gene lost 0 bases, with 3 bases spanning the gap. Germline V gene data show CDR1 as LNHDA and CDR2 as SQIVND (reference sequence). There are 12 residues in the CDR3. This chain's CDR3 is CASTATNEKLFF. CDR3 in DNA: TGTGCCAGTACAGCAACTAATGAAAAACTGTTTTTT.